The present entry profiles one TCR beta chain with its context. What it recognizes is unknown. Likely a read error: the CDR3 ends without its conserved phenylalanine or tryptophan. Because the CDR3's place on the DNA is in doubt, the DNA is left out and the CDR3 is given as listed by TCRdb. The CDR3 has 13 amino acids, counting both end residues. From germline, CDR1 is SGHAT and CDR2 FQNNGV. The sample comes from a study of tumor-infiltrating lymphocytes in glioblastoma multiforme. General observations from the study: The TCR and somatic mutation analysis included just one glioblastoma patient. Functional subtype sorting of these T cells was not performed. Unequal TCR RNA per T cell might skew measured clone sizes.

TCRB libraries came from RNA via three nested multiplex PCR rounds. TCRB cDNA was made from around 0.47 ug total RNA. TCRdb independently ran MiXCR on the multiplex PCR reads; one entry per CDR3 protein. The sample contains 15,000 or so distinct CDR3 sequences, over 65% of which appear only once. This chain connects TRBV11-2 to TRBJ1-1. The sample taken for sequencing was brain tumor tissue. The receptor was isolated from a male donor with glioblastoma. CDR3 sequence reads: CASSLELNTEALS.